This entry is about one T cell receptor beta chain. Its antigen is as yet unknown. The method was immunoSEQ multiplex PCR; TCRdb's version includes in-frame clones alone and lacks a portion of them. The sample includes 55,000 to 65,000 clones, about 85% of them seen just once. V shed 5 bases, J shed 12 bases, and the junction held 6 bases outside the gene matches. The V gene's germline CDR1 is LNHDA and CDR2 SQIVND (reference sequence). CDR3 length: 13 amino acids. This record belongs to a study of T cell responses to AZD1222 COVID-19 vaccine. Study summary: Both about-4-week and about-12-week second-dose recipients were combined.

Study-level findings and limits: Nearly half of spike-specific TCRs reportedly go after variant regions that carry no mutations. Clonal diversity may have been underestimated in mostly white British donors. Rises in breadth and depth of Spike-specific TCRs came after two AZD1222 doses.

Specimen: peripheral blood, collected on day 0 of AZD1222 vaccination. The chain couples TRBV19 to TRBJ2-1, with TRBD2 identical over 11 bases. The receptor was isolated from an adult in good health. CDR3 sequence reads: CASSGLAGGGQFF. CDR3 nucleotide sequence: TGTGCCAGTAGTGGGCTAGCGGGGGGTGGGCAGTTCTTC.